Listed below are T cell receptor beta chains from one sample, sequenced in a study of technical replicates of blood from a handful of donors. TCRdb's table, derived via immunoSEQ multiplex PCR, lists solely in-frame clones and lacks some. Of some 71,000 clones listed, 95% to 98% are singletons. The material sequenced was T cells isolated from PBMCs. These receptors came from a human donor in good health. The CDR3 runs from the conserved cysteine through the conserved F or W.

TRBJ2-1 | TRBV7-3 | 15 | CASSLLAPSFNEQFF
TRBJ2-5 | TRBV15 | 14 | CATSSTGLGETQYF
TRBJ1-2 | TRBV28 | 14 | CASSQGLSFYGYTF
TRBJ2-1 | TRBV19 | 12 | CASSIPGVEQFF
TRBJ1-5 | TRBV27 | 13 | CASSLQGVQPQHF
TRBJ2-4 | TRBV30 | 13 | CAWRRAAGALEYF
TRBJ2-2 | TRBV9 | 13 | CASSEGLARELFF
TRBJ1-3 | TRBV30 | 14 | CAWSAGTGGNTIYF
TRBJ1-5 | TRBV5-1 | 13 | CASSLQGAQPQHF
TRBJ2-7 | TRBV7-9 | 14 | CASSLASWAEEQYF
TRBJ1-1 | TRBV5-6 | 13 | CASSLSGGTEAFF
TRBJ2-2 | TRBV4-3 | 17 | CASSQAPGGPLAGELFF
TRBJ1-1 | TRBV6-6 | 13 | CASSSGQGFSAFF
TRBJ2-1 | TRBV7-8 | 13 | CASSLVSGIEQFF
TRBJ1-1 | TRBV9 | 12 | CASRQGGGEAFF
TRBJ1-1 | TRBV27 | 16 | CASSTHPGQMNTEAFF
TRBJ1-1 | TRBV9 | 14 | CASSVQGLDTEAFF
TRBJ2-2 | TRBV4-3 | 18 | CASSQGLQGSGNTGELFF
TRBJ2-7 | TRBV27 | 15 | CASSPSQLGTYEQYF
TRBJ1-1 | TRBV13 | 13 | CASSFDRGPEAFF
TRBJ2-7 | TRBV6-5 | 15 | CASSLWTGGVYEQYF
TRBJ2-3 | TRBV4-1 | 16 | CASSPSSGISTDTQYF
TRBJ2-3 | TRBV9 | 17 | CASSVNIGTSDTDTQYF
TRBJ1-1 | TRBV19 | 18 | CATRNPGQGTGRNTEAFF
TRBJ2-2 | TRBV9 | 17 | CASSVAGGRANTGELFF
TRBJ2-7 | TRBV4-1 | 13 | CASSQGGSYEQYF
TRBJ2-3 | TRBV7-8 | 15 | CASSFTSGYTDTQYF
TRBJ2-7 | TRBV28 | 13 | CASSPPSVYEQYF
TRBJ2-7 | TRBV6-5 | 13 | CASRAQGLYEQYF
TRBJ2-2 | TRBV27 | 15 | CASRRSGSGTGELFF
TRBJ2-7 | TRBV7-2 | 13 | CASNLSGQDEQYF
TRBJ2-7 | TRBV20-1 | 10 | CSASIYEQYF